This T cell receptor beta chain stems from a study of T cell responses to AZD1222 COVID-19 vaccine. In the study overall: Analysis merged second doses at about 4 or about 12 weeks. Study results and caveats: An increase in Spike-specific TCR breadth and depth was observed after two AZD1222 doses. Dominant CD4 TCR responses targeted spike regions 160-218 and 743-854.

The CDR3 length is 13 residues. CDR1 is MNHEY, CDR2 SMNVEV, per germline (reference sequence). Trimming took 2 bases from V and 5 from J, leaving 9 bases between them. Method: immunoSEQ multiplex PCR; TCRdb's copy keeps in-frame clones and lacks some. This sample yields roughly 80,000 clones, of which about nine tenths are seen a single time; approximately 4.2% belongs to the top ten. This clone has only one observation. Its antigen is not identified. The sequencing here drew on peripheral blood, taken on day 0 of AZD1222 vaccination. J is TRBJ1-1 and V is TRBV27, with D possibly matching TRBD1 (5 bases). This TCR derives from an adult in good health. CDR3 nucleotide sequence: TGTGCCAGCAGTTTAGGTAGGGGTACTGAAGCTTTCTTT. Amino acid sequence: CASSLGRGTEAFF.